One T cell receptor beta chain is described in this entry. The sample belongs to a study of Ad26.COV2.S vaccination and SARS-CoV-2 variants. CDR3 size: 15 residues. The V end lost 0 bases, the J end lost 4 bases, and 16 bases lay between the germline ends. CDR1 GTSNPN and CDR2 SVGIG come from the germline V gene (reference sequence). Treatment given: around 19 received Ad26.COV2.S at low or high dose, single or two shots; about five received placebo; per-sample allocation not given. Samples came from day 63 after the first vaccine or placebo injection. TCRdb's copy holds only in-frame clones and misses some; the assay was immunoSEQ multiplex PCR. The repertoire holds hundreds of thousands of clones, with around 89% as singletons.

The receptor was derived from a person aged 18-60 years who received the Ad26.COV2.S COVID-19 vaccine or a placebo. The rearrangement uses TRBV30 and TRBJ2-7, with D possibly TRBD2 on 6 matching bases. Sequencing used peripheral blood, obtained in a trial of Ad26.COV2.S vaccine versus placebo. CDR3 protein: CAWSVRILAGYEQYF. The CDR3 DNA reads TGTGCCTGGAGTGTACGGATACTAGCTGGATACGAGCAGTACTTC.